This entry lists 22 T cell receptor beta chains sequenced from one sample in a study of CD8 T cells in ankylosing spondylitis. TCRdb re-called the 5' RACE reads with MiXCR, one entry per CDR3 protein. The data contain about 160,000 distinct CDR3 sequences, around 43% of them singletons. The sequenced material came from synovial fluid, either unsorted or a sorted T cell fraction (not recorded which). Receptor source: a male donor with ankylosing spondylitis.

This chain uses TRBV12-3 or TRBV12-4 with TRBJ2-3, with TRBD1 identical over 7 bases. This CDR3 spans 14 amino acids. The V segment lost 5 bases and the J segment 6 bases; nucleotides outside the gene matches: 8. CDR3: CASSPGQHVDTQYF. CDR3 coding DNA: TGTGCCAGCAGTCCGGGACAGCACGTGGATACGCAGTATTTT.

V and J are TRBV5-1 and TRBJ1-1; no reliable D call. Germline V CDR1 and CDR2: SGHRS, YFSETQ. The CDR3 sequence is 14 residues long. V was shortened by 4 bases and J by 3 bases, with 13 bases between the two germline ends. The CDR3 DNA sequence: TGCGCCAGCAGCAGATCAGCTTGGGACACTGAAGCTTTCTTT. It translates to CASSRSAWDTEAFF.

This chain joins TRBV4-1 and TRBJ1-1; tentative D call: TRBD1 (6 bases). Germline V lookup: CDR1 MGHRA, CDR2 YSYEKL. V was clipped by 2 bases and J by 0 bases, with 16 bases between them. This CDR3 region has 17 residues. The CDR3 nucleotides read TGCGCCAGCAGCCAACTACAGGTGGGGGCGATGAACACTGAAGCTTTCTTT. Its protein is CASSQLQVGAMNTEAFF.

The chain carries TRBV7-9 and TRBJ2-1; TRBD2 might be the D (7 bases). Germline V lookup: CDR1 SEHNR, CDR2 FQNEAQ (reference sequence). This CDR3 has 15 amino acids. Trimming left V 5 bases short and J 6 bases short, with 17 bases between. The CDR3 region is CASSPRGGGLNEQFF. CDR3 bases: TGTGCCAGCAGCCCAAGGGGGGGCGGACTCAATGAGCAGTTCTTC.

This chain connects TRBV29-1 to TRBJ2-1; 11 bases map to TRBD2. Germline CDR1 is SQVTM and CDR2 is ANQGSEA. The length of the CDR3 is 14 residues. V gave up 4 bases and J gave up 7 bases; unmatched junction bases: 6. This CDR3 is CSVASSGGANEQFF. The CDR3 DNA follows: TGCAGCGTTGCAAGTAGCGGGGGGGCGAATGAGCAGTTCTTC.

This clonotype was observed once. This rearrangement joins TRBV29-1 to TRBJ2-7; D is perhaps TRBD2 (6 bases). V shed 3 bases and J shed 6 bases, with 12 bases lying between them. Germline values: CDR1 SQVTM, CDR2 ANQGSEA. CDR3 length: 12 amino acids. The CDR3 DNA reads as TGCAGCGTTGAGGGAGGAAGGGGCGAGCAGTACTTC. Protein: CSVEGGRGEQYF.

This chain connects TRBV7-3 to TRBJ1-1, with a weak D call TRBD1 (5 bases). CDR3 length: 19 residues. V shed 3 bases and J shed 0 bases, with 23 bases lying between them. Per the germline V gene, CDR1 is SGHTA and CDR2 is FQGTGA. The CDR3 here is CASSFIGHGRLQLNTEAFF. CDR3 in DNA: TGTGCCAGCAGCTTTATCGGACACGGCCGTTTACAACTGAACACTGAAGCTTTCTTT.

The chain combines TRBV12-3 or TRBV12-4 with TRBJ1-3, with D possibly TRBD1 on 6 matching bases. This CDR3 comprises 17 residues. The V end lost 5 bases, the J end lost 1 base, and 18 bases lay between the germline ends. The chain's CDR3 is CASSREYREVSGNTIYF. The CDR3 nucleotides read TGTGCCAGCAGTCGGGAATACAGGGAGGTTTCTGGAAACACCATATATTTT.

This sequence joins TRBV20-1 and TRBJ2-1; D gene unclear. Germline V gene lookup returns CDR1 DFQATT and CDR2 SNEGSKA (reference sequence). The length of the CDR3 is 10 residues. The V and J ends lost 3 bases and 7 bases respectively, with 4 bases between them. The CDR3 is CSASENEQFF. As DNA, the CDR3 is TGCAGTGCTAGTGAGAATGAGCAGTTCTTC.

V usage is TRBV15 and J usage is TRBJ1-5, with a tentative D call TRBD1 (5 bases). Germline V gene data show CDR1 as LNHNV and CDR2 as YYDKDF (reference sequence). There are 17 residues in the CDR3. Trimming cost V 0 bases and J 2 bases, with 14 bases left between them. The CDR3 DNA sequence: TGTGCCACCAGCAGAGACGGCAGGGCACGTGGCAATCAGCCCCAGCATTTT. Amino acids: CATSRDGRARGNQPQHF. Based on the CDR3 plus reference TRBV15 and TRBJ1-5, the full variable domain is DAMVIQNPRYQVTQFGKPVTLSCSQTLNHNVMYWYQQKSSQAPKLLFHYYDKDFNNEADTPDNFQSRRPNTSFCFLDIRSPGLGDTAMYLCATSRDGRARGNQPQHFGDGTRLSIL.

Many counts were recorded for this clonotype. The gene calls are TRBV5-1 and TRBJ2-3; TRBD2 matches at 10 bases. V lost 1 base, J lost 3 bases, and 5 bases stayed unmatched. CDR1 and CDR2 (germline): SGHRS, YFSETQ. This CDR3 has 16 residues. The CDR3 sequence: CASSLKRGGTTDTQYF. The CDR3 DNA reads as TGCGCCAGCAGCTTGAAGCGGGGGGGCACAACAGATACGCAGTATTTT.

The chain uses TRBV28 and TRBJ2-7; 7 bases map to TRBD2. V dropped 7 bases and J dropped 1; count of bases not matched to a gene: 16. CDR1 is MDHEN, CDR2 SYDVKM, per germline. The CDR3 totals 17 residues. CDR3 coding DNA: TGTGCCAGCACCCATCCCCCGGGACTACTTACTTCCTACGAGCAGTACTTC. It specifies CASTHPPGLLTSYEQYF.

This clonotype was seen only a few times. V gene TRBV7-6 combines with J gene TRBJ2-1, with D perhaps matching TRBD1 (6 bases). CDR3 length equals 15 residues. The V gene's germline CDR1 is SGHVS and CDR2 FNYEAQ. The V gene lost 4 bases and the J gene lost 8 bases, with 18 bases spanning the gap. The CDR3 region is CASSSENRVLDEQFF. CDR3 sequence (DNA): TGTGCCAGCAGCTCAGAAAACAGGGTTCTCGATGAGCAGTTCTTC.

V usage is TRBV28 and J usage is TRBJ2-1, with 11 bases that match TRBD2. Germline-derived CDR1 and CDR2 are MDHEN and SYDVKM. V lost 7 bases and J lost 2; bases outside the gene matches: 7. This CDR3 is built from 16 residues. Here the CDR3 reads CASNLLAGDPYNEQFF. The DNA for the CDR3 is TGTGCCAGCAACCTACTAGCGGGAGACCCCTACAATGAGCAGTTCTTC.

About this clonotype itself: The conserved phenylalanine or tryptophan normally closing the CDR3 is absent here, so this likely arose from a read error. V gene TRBV6-2 or TRBV6-3 combines with J gene TRBJ2-3, with D possibly TRBD2 on 5 matching bases. The CDR3 is made up of 14 amino acids. Per the germline V gene, CDR1 is MNHEY and CDR2 is SVGEGT. The V and J ends lost 4 bases and 3 bases respectively, with 11 bases between them. The chain's CDR3 is CASSLGLPTDTQYL. Here the CDR3 DNA reads TGTGCCAGCAGTTTAGGACTGCCGACAGATACGCAGTATTTG.

In DNA, the CDR3 is TGTGCCAGCAGTGAGACAGTGACACTTAGAGCCGAGCAGTACTTC. Protein sequence: CASSETVTLRAEQYF. The chain recombines TRBV2 with TRBJ2-7, with a possible D match to TRBD1 (5 bases). V lost 3 bases to trimming and J lost 6 bases, with 18 bases between them. This CDR3 has 15 residues. CDR1 and CDR2 from the germline V gene are SNHLY and FYNNEI. The whole variable domain, remainder taken from reference TRBV2 and TRBJ2-7, is EPEVTQTPSHQVTQMGQEVILRCVPISNHLYFYWYRQILGQKVEFLVSFYNNEISEKSEIFDDQFSVERPDGSNFTLKIRSTKLEDSAMYFCASSETVTLRAEQYFGPGTRLTVT.

This clonotype was seen a handful of times. The J gene is TRBJ1-5, the V gene TRBV11-1, with D tentatively TRBD1 (5 bases). Trimming pared 1 base from V and 0 bases from J, leaving 19 bases between. The length of the CDR3 is 19 residues. Looked up from germline, CDR1 is SGHAT and CDR2 is FQDESV (reference sequence). CDR3 coding DNA: TGTGCCAGCAGCTTAGTAAGGGTCCGGGACTCCTATAGCAATCAGCCCCAGCATTTT. This gives the protein CASSLVRVRDSYSNQPQHF.

This clonotype showed up many times. This chain joins TRBV24-1 and TRBJ1-2, with 7 bases fitting TRBD1. V was pared by 3 bases and J by 7 bases, with 4 bases of the junction left unmatched. The CDR3 has 13 amino acids. Per germline, CDR1 KGHDR and CDR2 SFDVKD. The CDR3 loop is CATSDGDSRGYTF. As DNA, the CDR3 is TGTGCCACCAGTGATGGGGACAGTCGTGGCTACACCTTC.

V gene TRBV18 combines with J gene TRBJ1-1; TRBD1 is a possible D gene (6 bases). Germline V CDR1 and CDR2: KGHSH, LQKENI. The ends were cut back, 5 bases at V and 5 bases at J, with 21 bases in the middle. The CDR3 sequence is 16 residues long. This CDR3 is CASSTGLLAVRTEAFF. CDR3 coding DNA: TGTGCCAGCTCAACAGGGCTGTTAGCGGTAAGGACTGAAGCTTTCTTT.

In its sample, this clonotype was seen once. This rearrangement joins TRBV3-1 to TRBJ2-1; the match to TRBD2 covers 8 bases. V trimming: 2 bases; J trimming: 0 bases; junction bases outside the gene matches: 9. Germline V gene sequence: CDR1 LGHDT, CDR2 YNNKEL (reference sequence). CDR3 length equals 18 residues. The CDR3 loop is CASSQHSGSLLSYNEQFF. As DNA, the CDR3 is TGTGCCAGCAGCCAACACAGCGGGAGCCTCCTCTCCTACAATGAGCAGTTCTTC.

This rearrangement joins TRBV20-1 to TRBJ2-1; D not resolved. The CDR3 sequence is 17 residues long. V lost 6 bases and J 0 bases, leaving 21 bases between the germline ends. The germline CDR1 and CDR2 sequences are DFQATT and SNEGSKA (reference sequence). Written as DNA, the CDR3 is TGCAGTGCCCACACGTTAGGTTGTACGTGCTCCTACAATGAGCAGTTCTTC. It translates to CSAHTLGCTCSYNEQFF.

This clonotype was seen a single time. The chain is built from TRBV20-1 and TRBJ2-7; 12 nucleotides align to TRBD1. V was clipped by 0 bases and J by 7 bases; unmatched bases: 7. This CDR3 has 15 residues. Per germline, CDR1 DFQATT and CDR2 SNEGSKA (reference sequence). CDR3 sequence: CSARDPGQGAREQYF. The CDR3 DNA follows: TGCAGTGCTAGAGACCCGGGACAGGGGGCGAGGGAGCAGTACTTC.